Listed here are 20 T cell receptor beta chains from one sample, sequenced in a study of blood T cell repertoires in COVID-19. Generated by immunoSEQ multiplex PCR, the TCRdb table keeps only in-frame clones and is missing some. Here the sample spans some 500,000 clones, roughly 89% being singletons. The source material was peripheral blood. All receptors come from a woman in her 50s with COVID-19, enrolled during active disease.

The chain employs TRBV29-1 and TRBJ2-5, with D possibly being TRBD2 (5 bases). This CDR3 has 14 amino acids. The germline V and J ends were trimmed by 4 bases and 7 bases, with 19 bases remaining between them. Germline CDR1 SQVTM, CDR2 ANQGSEA. This chain's CDR3 is CSVAVSGRDATQYF. Written as DNA, the CDR3 is TGCAGCGTTGCCGTAAGCGGACGAGATGCGACCCAGTACTTC.

The gene calls are TRBV19 and TRBJ1-5; 10 bases are shared with TRBD1. J gave up 4 bases and V 3 bases, and 6 bases lay outside the gene matches. The CDR3 spans 16 residues. Germline V lookup: CDR1 LNHDA, CDR2 SQIVND (reference sequence). CDR3 sequence: CASSILGQGRNQPQHF. The CDR3, as DNA: TGTGCCAGTAGTATCCTGGGACAGGGGAGGAATCAGCCCCAGCATTTT.

The CDR3: CASSMLGQGGLFDTIYF. The CDR3 DNA reads TGTGCCAGCAGCATGTTGGGACAGGGGGGGTTATTTGACACCATATATTTT. The genes are TRBV5-6 and TRBJ1-3; 11 nucleotides agree with TRBD1. CDR3 length: 17 amino acids. Germline V gene lookup returns CDR1 SGHDT and CDR2 YYEEEE. The V and J ends lost 4 bases and 8 bases, in that order; junction bases with no gene match: 14.

The chain joins TRBV3-1 (or the pseudogene TRBV3-2) to TRBJ2-2, with D tentatively TRBD1 (6 bases). This CDR3 spans 13 amino acids. V lost 7 bases and J lost 7, with 13 bases in between. The germline V gene has CDR1 LGHDT and CDR2 YNNKEL (reference sequence). CDR3 DNA sequence: TGTGCCAGCACCACAGGGCCGGGCGGGGAGCTGTTTTTT. Translation gives CASTTGPGGELFF.

This clone was recorded a few times. The V call is TRBV5-1, the J call TRBJ2-5; TRBD2 is a possible D gene (5 bases). Germline CDR1 and CDR2: SGHRS and YFSETQ. The CDR3 is made up of 14 amino acids. Trimming took off 5 bases at V and 5 bases at J, with 16 bases between the two ends. Here the CDR3 DNA reads TGCGCCAGCAGTTCGCCAGGCGGGTACGAGACCCAGTACTTC. Translating gives CASSSPGGYETQYF.

This clone has only a few counts. This chain uses TRBV27 with TRBJ1-2, with D possibly matching TRBD1 (6 bases). The CDR3 contains 12 residues. Germline V CDR1 and CDR2: MNHEY, SMNVEV (reference sequence). Trimming pared 5 bases from V and 7 bases from J, leaving 11 bases between. This CDR3 reads CASSGTMGGYTF. In nucleotides, the CDR3 is TGTGCCAGCAGTGGGACAATGGGTGGCTACACCTTC.

The rearrangement links TRBV19 to TRBJ1-1, with D possibly matching TRBD1 (5 bases). The CDR3 has 14 amino acids. V was trimmed by 3 bases and J by 5 bases, leaving 13 bases between them. The germline V gene has CDR1 LNHDA and CDR2 SQIVND (reference sequence). The CDR3 DNA reads TGTGCCAGTAGTATCGGGGGAACAGTGACTGAAGCTTTCTTT. Amino acid sequence: CASSIGGTVTEAFF.

The V call is TRBV27, the J call TRBJ1-2; a possible D gene is TRBD1 (6 bases). The CDR3 has 15 amino acids. CDR1 and CDR2 from the germline V gene are MNHEY and SMNVEV (reference sequence). Deletions cut 6 bases from V and 0 bases from J, with 14 bases between. Here the CDR3 reads CASRKQGAANYGYTF. CDR3 coding DNA: TGTGCCAGCAGAAAACAGGGAGCGGCTAACTATGGCTACACCTTC.

V is TRBV12-5 and J is TRBJ2-2; D possibly corresponds to TRBD1 (5 bases). The CDR3 consists of 15 residues. Germline lookup yields CDR1 LGHNT and CDR2 FRNRAP. V lost 1 base and J 7 bases, leaving 13 bases between the germline ends. The CDR3 reads CASGLDPQGIGELFF. The CDR3 DNA reads as TGTGCTAGTGGTTTGGACCCCCAGGGAATCGGGGAGCTGTTTTTT. Supplemented by reference TRBV12-5 and TRBJ2-2, the full variable domain reads DARVTQTPRHKVTEMGQEVTMRCQPILGHNTVFWYRQTMMQGLELLAYFRNRAPLDDSGMPKDRFSAEMPDATLATLKIQPSEPRDSAVYFCASGLDPQGIGELFFGEGSRLTVL.

V and J are TRBV28 and TRBJ1-1; D is unclear. Germline CDR1 MDHEN, CDR2 SYDVKM. The CDR3 runs to 15 residues. V dropped 0 bases and J dropped 0 bases, with 8 bases sitting between them. The CDR3 nucleotides read TGTGCCAGCAGTTTATGGGGAGTCATGAACACTGAAGCTTTCTTT. This codes for CASSLWGVMNTEAFF. Together with reference TRBV28 and TRBJ1-1, the CDR3 gives the full variable domain: DVKVTQSSRYLVKRTGEKVFLECVQDMDHENMFWYRQDPGLGLRLIYFSYDVKMKEKGDIPEGYSVSREKKERFSLILESASTNQTSMYLCASSLWGVMNTEAFFGQGTRLTVV.

The chain is built from TRBV2 and TRBJ2-3, with 8 bases identical to TRBD1. Germline CDR1 reads SNHLY; CDR2 reads FYNNEI. V lost 7 bases to trimming and J lost 14 bases; unmatched junction nucleotides: 11. This CDR3 has 12 amino acids. The CDR3 region has the DNA TGTGCCAGCACCAAGGAGCAGGGGGCTAGGTATTTT. Translation gives CASTKEQGARYF. Full variable domain (rest looked up from reference TRBV2 and TRBJ2-3): EPEVTQTPSHQVTQMGQEVILRCVPISNHLYFYWYRQILGQKVEFLVSFYNNEISEKSEIFDDQFSVERPDGSNFTLKIRSTKLEDSAMYFCASTKEQGARYFGPGTRLTVL.

The chain combines TRBV5-1 with TRBJ2-6; no firm D call. Germline-derived CDR1 and CDR2 are SGHRS and YFSETQ. Deletions cut 4 bases from V and 0 bases from J, with 11 bases between. This CDR3 has 16 amino acids. For the CDR3, the DNA is TGCGCCAGCAGCCCCCTGGAGCACTCTGGGGCCAACGTCCTGACTTTC. Its protein is CASSPLEHSGANVLTF.

The chain employs TRBV3-1 (or the pseudogene TRBV3-2) and TRBJ2-7, with 8 bases identical to TRBD1. V shed 0 bases and J 7 bases; nucleotides not matched to a gene: 8. Looked up from germline, CDR1 is LGHDT and CDR2 is YNNKEL (reference sequence). The CDR3 is 15 residues long. The CDR3, as DNA: TGTGCCAGCAGCCAAGATCGAGACAGGGGTCGGGAGCAGTACTTC. It specifies CASSQDRDRGREQYF.

V is TRBV11-2 and J is TRBJ1-2; D perhaps matches TRBD1 (5 bases). V gave up 6 bases and J gave up 1 base, with 15 bases separating them. Germline assignment: CDR1 SGHAT and CDR2 FQNNGV. The CDR3 covers 15 residues. CDR3 nucleotide sequence: TGTGCCAGCAGTCCAACGCAGGGACTTAACTATGGCTACACCTTC. Translation gives CASSPTQGLNYGYTF.

The J gene is TRBJ2-3, the V gene TRBV13; 13 positions match TRBD2. The trim removed 2 bases at V and 5 bases at J, leaving 4 bases unmatched. CDR3 length equals 16 residues. CDR1 and CDR2 (germline): PRHDT, FYEKMQ (reference sequence). The CDR3 DNA reads TGTGCCAGCAGCTTAAGACTAGCGGGGGGTCGAGATACGCAGTATTTT. Translation gives CASSLRLAGGRDTQYF.

The CDR3 is CASSPRQGPYDEQFF. CDR3 sequence (DNA): TGTGCCAGCAGCCCTCGACAGGGACCTTACGATGAGCAGTTCTTC. The J gene is TRBJ2-1, the V gene TRBV9; 7 bases agree with TRBD1. The CDR3 is made up of 15 amino acids. The ends lost 4 bases at V and 8 bases at J; junction bases unmatched: 12. Germline CDR1 reads SGDLS; CDR2 reads YYNGEE.

The chain carries TRBV11-2 and TRBJ1-5, with unresolved D. V was shortened by 5 bases and J by 4 bases, with 15 bases between the two germline ends. The CDR3 contains 15 residues. Per the germline V gene, CDR1 is SGHAT and CDR2 is FQNNGV. The CDR3 nucleotides read TGTGCCAGCAGCGAGGCCGGGGAGGAGAATCAGCCCCAGCATTTT. Residues: CASSEAGEENQPQHF.

The CDR3: CASSQDSDDYEQYF. The CDR3 DNA reads TGTGCCAGCAGTCAAGACAGTGACGACTACGAGCAGTACTTC. The chain has TRBV27 and TRBJ2-7; weak D call: TRBD1 (5 bases). Between the trimmed V and J ends, which lost 5 bases and 3 bases, there was a span of 14 bases. The germline CDR1 and CDR2 sequences are MNHEY and SMNVEV (reference sequence). The CDR3 totals 14 residues.

The J gene is TRBJ2-5, the V gene TRBV7-2; D uncertain. Germline V gene lookup returns CDR1 SGHTA and CDR2 FQGNSA. Trimming removed 1 base at V and 4 bases at J, with 7 bases between. The CDR3 length is 13 residues. CDR3 nucleotides: TGTGCCAGCAGCTTAGAAGCACGAGAGACCCAGTACTTC. Residues: CASSLEARETQYF.

This chain uses TRBV6-5 with TRBJ1-2; TRBD1 matches at 7 bases. The CDR3 sequence is 14 residues long. Germline assignment: CDR1 MNHEY and CDR2 SVGAGI. The V and J ends lost 10 bases and 10 bases, in that order; junction bases with no gene match: 18. The CDR3 coding sequence is TGTGCCACCTATACCGGGACAGCACCTATCCTCTACACCTTC. Translating gives CATYTGTAPILYTF.